Presented here are 31 T cell receptor beta chains from one specimen sequenced in a study of blood T cell repertoires in COVID-19 (dated by TCRdb to the early 2020s). The receptor library was made with the immunoSEQ multiplex PCR assay. Held by TCRdb, this immuneACCESS table contains in-frame sequences only and omits some clones. Under half of the omission traces to an unresolved V gene where checked; the cause of the rest is unknown. The sample table lists about 220,000 clones, about 83% of them with a count of one. The ten largest clones represent 8.2% of the sample. Sequenced: peripheral blood. The receptors come from a woman between 45 and 60 years old with acute or convalescent COVID-19.

V is TRBV18 and J is TRBJ2-5; 9 nucleotides match TRBD1. Trimming took 3 bases from V and 5 from J; bases not matched to a gene: 10. This CDR3 is built from 16 residues. CDR1 is KGHSH and CDR2 is LQKENI in the germline V gene. The CDR3 is CASSPYGQGPSETQYF. The CDR3, as DNA: TGTGCCAGCTCACCTTACGGACAGGGGCCCTCGGAGACCCAGTACTTC.

This chain connects TRBV5-6 to TRBJ1-5; D is undetermined. Germline CDR1 is SGHDT and CDR2 is YYEEEE. V dropped 2 bases and J dropped 4 bases, with 10 bases sitting between them. The CDR3 contains 14 residues. CDR3 residues: CASSFGHGNQPQHF. DNA for the CDR3: TGTGCCAGCAGCTTCGGTCACGGGAATCAGCCCCAGCATTTT.

With respect to this clone: A read error may account for a junction end that differs from germline. The chain uses TRBV5-1 and TRBJ2-7; TRBD2 agrees at 10 bases. The CDR3 extends over 16 amino acids. Per the germline V gene, CDR1 is SGHRS and CDR2 is YFSETQ. The CDR3 DNA reads TGCGCCAGCAGCCGTACTAGCGGGACCAGCTCCTACAAGCAGTACTTC. Protein: CASSRTSGTSSYKQYF.

This chain connects TRBV12-5 to TRBJ1-1, with 7 bases that match TRBD1. Losses at the gene ends were 6 bases for V and 5 bases for J; bases not matched to a gene: 12. Germline-derived CDR1 and CDR2 are LGHNT and FRNRAP. The CDR3 covers 15 residues. Here the CDR3 reads CASGRDSSYKTEAFF. CDR3 DNA: TGTGCTAGTGGCAGGGACAGCTCTTACAAAACTGAAGCTTTCTTT. Filled out from reference TRBV12-5 and TRBJ1-1, the complete variable domain reads DARVTQTPRHKVTEMGQEVTMRCQPILGHNTVFWYRQTMMQGLELLAYFRNRAPLDDSGMPKDRFSAEMPDATLATLKIQPSEPRDSAVYFCASGRDSSYKTEAFFGQGTRLTVV.

The V call is TRBV19, the J call TRBJ1-2; TRBD1 agrees at 12 bases. The V segment lost 3 bases and the J segment 8 bases; nucleotides outside the gene matches: 7. The CDR3 contains 15 residues. Germline CDR1 is LNHDA and CDR2 is SQIVND (reference sequence). Here the CDR3 DNA reads TGTGCCAGTAGTATCGCGGGACAGGGGGCGCGCGGCTACACCTTC. Amino acid sequence: CASSIAGQGARGYTF.

The chain uses TRBV24-1 and TRBJ2-3; D may be TRBD2 (6 bases). Germline values: CDR1 KGHDR, CDR2 SFDVKD. The CDR3 runs 15 residues. V lost 5 bases and J lost 5, with 16 bases in between. The CDR3: CATSGGTSLGDTQYF. The CDR3 DNA follows: TGTGCCACCAGTGGCGGGACTTCGCTCGGAGATACGCAGTATTTT.

The rearrangement joins TRBV6-1 to TRBJ1-5, with D perhaps TRBD1 (6 bases). The CDR3 consists of 15 residues. Deletions cut 2 bases from V and 9 bases from J, with 17 bases between. Germline assignment: CDR1 MNHNS and CDR2 SASEGT. CDR3 in DNA: TGTGCCAGCAGTGAAATCCCGGGACAATGGGGGCCCCAGCATTTT. The encoded protein is CASSEIPGQWGPQHF.

The gene calls are TRBV2 and TRBJ2-7; TRBD1 matches 9 bases. The CDR3 contains 14 residues. Germline V lookup: CDR1 SNHLY, CDR2 FYNNEI. The junction had 7 bases not matched to a gene; V was cut back by 8 bases and J by 2 bases. The CDR3 reads CASAGQGHAYEQYF. CDR3 coding DNA: TGTGCCAGCGCCGGACAGGGGCACGCCTACGAGCAGTACTTC. The full variable domain, completed using reference TRBV2 and TRBJ2-7, is EPEVTQTPSHQVTQMGQEVILRCVPISNHLYFYWYRQILGQKVEFLVSFYNNEISEKSEIFDDQFSVERPDGSNFTLKIRSTKLEDSAMYFCASAGQGHAYEQYFGPGTRLTVT.

CDR3 DNA: TGCAGCGTGTGGGCCCCGACTCCAGGACTAGCGGGAGTTGAAAAGTTCTTC. It encodes CSVWAPTPGLAGVEKFF. This rearrangement joins TRBV29-1 to TRBJ2-1, with 13 positions matching TRBD2. The CDR3 contains 17 residues. V dropped 6 bases and J dropped 14; count of bases not matched to a gene: 22. Per germline, CDR1 SQVTM and CDR2 ANQGSEA.

This clone was recorded once. The CDR3 spells CASSWAPTGGIETQYF. CDR3 DNA: TGCGCCAGCAGCTGGGCCCCGACAGGGGGAATAGAGACCCAGTACTTC. J is TRBJ2-5 and V is TRBV5-1, with 9 bases identical to TRBD1. There are 16 residues in the CDR3. With 3 bases clipped from V and 4 bases from J, the junction kept 10 bases outside the gene matches. Germline V gene lookup returns CDR1 SGHRS and CDR2 YFSETQ.

This sequence joins TRBV15 and TRBJ1-4; 9 bases agree with TRBD1. The CDR3 loop spans 14 amino acids. CDR1 is LNHNV, CDR2 YYDKDF, per germline (reference sequence). V was clipped by 2 bases and J by 7 bases; unmatched bases: 2. CDR3 nucleotides: TGTGCCACCAGCAGACAACAGGGGGCTGAAAAACTGTTTTTT. This encodes CATSRQQGAEKLFF.

This clone has only one observation. This chain joins TRBV6-2 or TRBV6-3 and TRBJ1-2; weak D call: TRBD1 (5 bases). Trimming pared 4 bases from V and 6 bases from J, leaving 9 bases between. The V gene's germline CDR1 is MNHEY and CDR2 SVGEGT. This CDR3 has 12 amino acids. The CDR3 nucleotides read TGTGCCAGCAGTTTGCGGGGCCATGGCTACACCTTC. This translates into CASSLRGHGYTF.

J is TRBJ1-3 and V is TRBV7-9; 8 nucleotides align to TRBD1. V lost 2 bases and J lost 2; bases outside the gene matches: 2. Per the germline V gene, CDR1 is SEHNR and CDR2 is FQNEAQ (reference sequence). This CDR3 has 15 amino acids. The CDR3 is CASSLQGAAGNTIYF. The CDR3 nucleotides read TGTGCCAGCAGCTTACAGGGGGCGGCTGGAAACACCATATATTTT. The full variable domain, its missing parts supplied by reference TRBV7-9 and TRBJ1-3, is DTGVSQNPRHKITKRGQNVTFRCDPISEHNRLYWYRQTLGQGPEFLTYFQNEAQLEKSRLLSDRFSAERPKGSFSTLEIQRTEQGDSAMYLCASSLQGAAGNTIYFGEGSWLTVV.

V usage is TRBV9 and J usage is TRBJ2-3; no reliable D call. The V and J ends lost 2 bases and 4 bases respectively, with 8 bases between them. Germline V gene lookup returns CDR1 SGDLS and CDR2 YYNGEE. The CDR3 has 13 amino acids. The CDR3 loop is CASSVSTPDTQYF. CDR3 nucleotides: TGTGCCAGCAGCGTTTCTACCCCAGATACGCAGTATTTT.

This chain joins TRBV6-5 and TRBJ2-7; no clear D. The CDR3 totals 15 residues. Germline V gives CDR1 MNHEY, CDR2 SVGAGI. With 8 bases removed from V and 0 bases from J, the gap between germline ends came to 17 bases. The CDR3 protein is CASESWVGNSYEQYF. The CDR3 DNA reads as TGTGCCAGCGAGTCCTGGGTGGGCAACTCCTACGAGCAGTACTTC.

The chain employs TRBV6-1 and TRBJ1-3; D is uncertain. The CDR3 extends over 19 amino acids. Germline values: CDR1 MNHNS, CDR2 SASEGT. V was pared by 2 bases and J by 0 bases, with 20 bases between. The CDR3 loop is CASSETMLARLSSGNTIYF. The DNA for the CDR3 is TGTGCCAGCAGTGAAACGATGCTGGCCAGACTAAGCTCTGGAAACACCATATATTTT.

This clone was observed a handful of times. The gene calls are TRBV5-1 and TRBJ1-2, with TRBD1 identical over 12 bases. V dropped 0 bases and J dropped 6; count of bases not matched to a gene: 6. There are 16 residues in the CDR3. CDR1 is SGHRS and CDR2 is YFSETQ in the germline V gene. The CDR3 DNA follows: TGCGCCAGCAGCTTGGAAGGGACAGGGGGCCTGGATGGCTACACCTTC. Amino acid sequence: CASSLEGTGGLDGYTF.

Notes on this clone: The same CDR3 also results from other DNA sequences found in this sample. This rearrangement joins TRBV7-2 to TRBJ2-1, with D hard to call. The V end was cut by 1 base, the J end by 6 bases, with 4 bases between. Germline V gene data show CDR1 as SGHTA and CDR2 as FQGNSA. The CDR3 contains 12 residues. CDR3 nucleotides: TGTGCCAGCAGCTTAGTCCTCAATGAGCAGTTCTTC. This gives the protein CASSLVLNEQFF.

The chain is built from TRBV27 and TRBJ2-7; D gene uncertain. CDR1 and CDR2 from the germline V gene are MNHEY and SMNVEV (reference sequence). This CDR3 has 14 residues. The ends were cut back, 7 bases at V and 2 bases at J, with 15 bases in the middle. CDR3 sequence: CASKIRLDTYEQYF. Written as DNA, the CDR3 is TGTGCCAGCAAAATCAGGCTCGACACCTACGAGCAGTACTTC.

The chain combines TRBV5-5 with TRBJ2-2, with 9 bases that match TRBD2. Germline CDR1 is SGHKS and CDR2 is YYEKEE (reference sequence). The CDR3 runs to 14 residues. The ends lost 6 bases at V and 3 bases at J; junction bases unmatched: 3. The CDR3: CASKIAGDTGELFF. The CDR3, as DNA: TGTGCCAGCAAAATAGCGGGAGACACCGGGGAGCTGTTTTTT.

The V gene is TRBV5-1, the J gene TRBJ2-7, with 9 nucleotides matching TRBD1. The germline V gene has CDR1 SGHRS and CDR2 YFSETQ. The CDR3 extends over 14 amino acids. Germline trimming cut 4 bases from V and 3 bases from J; bases unmatched to any gene: 5. CDR3 region: CASSRPGQGYEQYF. CDR3 nucleotide sequence: TGCGCCAGCAGCCGCCCGGGACAGGGCTACGAGCAGTACTTC.

This clone was observed a handful of times. This chain uses TRBV11-2 with TRBJ2-1; TRBD2 matches at 11 bases. Losses at the gene ends were 5 bases for V and 6 bases for J; bases not matched to a gene: 6. This CDR3 region has 15 residues. CDR1 and CDR2 (germline): SGHAT, FQNNGV. The CDR3 DNA is TGTGCCAGCAGCCAGGGACTAGCGGTCTCCAATGAGCAGTTCTTC. Translated, it gives CASSQGLAVSNEQFF.

This chain uses TRBV13 with TRBJ2-5; 9 bases align to TRBD1. The CDR3 length is 15 residues. Germline CDR1 is PRHDT and CDR2 is FYEKMQ (reference sequence). V was clipped by 3 bases and J by 3 bases; unmatched bases: 5. The CDR3 loop is CASSLGGQGKETQYF. CDR3 nucleotides: TGTGCCAGCAGCTTGGGTGGACAGGGGAAAGAGACCCAGTACTTC.

The table lists this clone with a few counts. The rearrangement uses TRBV2 and TRBJ1-1; tentatively, D is TRBD1 (5 bases). This CDR3 is 13 amino acids long. V gave up 2 bases and J gave up 9 bases, with 13 bases separating them. Germline V lookup: CDR1 SNHLY, CDR2 FYNNEI. DNA of the CDR3: TGTGCCAGCAGTGAAAGGATCACAGGTAAAGCTTTCTTT. Its protein product is CASSERITGKAFF.

The rearrangement links TRBV13 to TRBJ2-2, with 7 bases fitting TRBD1. V was pared by 3 bases and J by 4 bases, with 5 bases of the junction left unmatched. Germline V lookup: CDR1 PRHDT, CDR2 FYEKMQ (reference sequence). The CDR3 is 15 amino acids. The CDR3 DNA reads as TGTGCCAGCAGCTTCGACAGGGCCTCCACCGGGGAGCTGTTTTTT. Protein sequence: CASSFDRASTGELFF.

This clone was detected only once. The chain uses TRBV7-2 and TRBJ2-5; TRBD2 matches at 10 bases. Germline V gives CDR1 SGHTA, CDR2 FQGNSA. The V segment lost 5 bases and the J segment 1 base; nucleotides outside the gene matches: 4. CDR3 length: 15 residues. CDR3 residues: CASSPSGSGQETQYF. CDR3 in DNA: TGTGCCAGCAGCCCTAGCGGGAGCGGCCAAGAGACCCAGTACTTC.

The rearrangement links TRBV5-1 to TRBJ2-2, with 8 bases lining up with TRBD1. CDR1 and CDR2 (germline): SGHRS, YFSETQ. V lost 4 bases to trimming and J lost 0 bases; unmatched junction nucleotides: 5. This CDR3 contains 16 residues. The CDR3 reads CASSARGLSNTGELFF. CDR3 coding DNA: TGCGCCAGCAGCGCCAGGGGGCTGTCGAACACCGGGGAGCTGTTTTTT.

This clone was detected a few times. The chain recombines TRBV7-6 with TRBJ1-1; D remains unclear. V lost 2 bases to trimming and J lost 1 base, with 11 bases between them. CDR3 length: 15 residues. Germline CDR1 and CDR2: SGHVS and FNYEAQ. The CDR3 DNA follows: TGTGCCAGCAGCTTAAGCGGTTCGGGGAACACTGAAGCTTTCTTT. This translates into CASSLSGSGNTEAFF. Variable domain in full (rest from reference TRBV7-6 and TRBJ1-1): GAGVSQSPRYKVTKRGQDVALRCDPISGHVSLYWYRQALGQGPEFLTYFNYEAQQDKSGLPNDRFSAERPEGSISTLTIQRTEQRDSAMYRCASSLSGSGNTEAFFGQGTRLTVV.

The chain carries TRBV5-6 and TRBJ1-2, with 10 bases lining up with TRBD1. Germline V gene sequence: CDR1 SGHDT, CDR2 YYEEEE. This CDR3 contains 16 residues. After removal of 2 bases from V and 4 bases from J, the junction contained 8 bases not matched to a gene. The chain's CDR3 is CASSFPTGGDLYGYTF. CDR3 DNA sequence: TGTGCCAGCAGCTTTCCGACAGGGGGCGATCTCTATGGCTACACCTTC.

With regard to this clone: Different DNA sequences within this sample yield the same CDR3. CDR3 coding DNA: TGCGCCAGCAGCTTGGCCGGACAGGGTGAGACCCAGTACTTC. Translating gives CASSLAGQGETQYF. The rearrangement joins TRBV5-1 to TRBJ2-5; 8 nucleotides align to TRBD1. This CDR3 is built from 14 residues. CDR1 is SGHRS, CDR2 YFSETQ, per germline. J gave up 5 bases and V 0 bases, and 3 bases lay outside the gene matches.

The chain has TRBV7-2 and TRBJ2-2, with TRBD1 as a possible D gene (5 bases). The V and J ends lost 1 base and 4 bases respectively, with 10 bases between them. From germline, CDR1 is SGHTA and CDR2 FQGNSA. There are 15 residues in the CDR3. CDR3 loop: CASSLVSRATGELFF. CDR3 sequence (DNA): TGTGCCAGCAGCTTAGTGTCCAGGGCCACCGGGGAGCTGTTTTTT.